The entry below gives a single TCR beta chain sequence along with its context. The entry originates in a study of blood T cell repertoires in COVID-19. Study-level information: Donors in the United States, Italy and Spain gave samples during acute or convalescent COVID-19. Sources were T cells, B-cell-depleted T cells, or PBMCs; the material itself was cDNA or gDNA.

Authors' processing steps: Quantification of nucleated cells was approximated via reference gene primer amplification. The assay was immunoSEQ multiplex PCR, and TCRdb's table has in-frame clones only and misses some. V, J and clone size reflect that table, while D and trimming were determined from the DNA. The sample carries about 62,000 clones, around 83% recorded once. CDR1 and CDR2 (germline): SGHDT, YYEEEE. After removal of 2 bases from V and 8 bases from J, the junction contained 8 bases not matched to a gene. This CDR3 region has 15 residues. The sequenced sample consisted of peripheral blood. V is TRBV5-6 and J is TRBJ1-4; TRBD1 aligns across 8 bases. The receptor's source is a human donor in a cohort sampled during active COVID-19. The CDR3 loop is CASSFRTGMLEKLFF. DNA of the CDR3: TGTGCCAGCAGCTTCCGGACAGGGATGCTCGAAAAACTGTTTTTT.